There are many counts of the clone carrying this TCR beta chain. The data are from a study of breast tumors, draining lymph nodes, adjacent tissues. TCRdb fed the multiplex PCR reads into MiXCR, producing one record per CDR3 protein. Of 200,000 to 300,000 distinct CDR3 sequences detected, around 31% appear once; the ten largest clones hold about 1.2%. V was trimmed by 1 base and J by 5 bases, leaving 15 bases between them. This CDR3 is 15 amino acids long. Germline V gene data show CDR1 as LNHNV and CDR2 as YYDKDF (reference sequence). The lymph nodes were axillary draining lymph nodes from breast cancer patients.

The chain carries TRBV15 and TRBJ2-7; D remains ambiguous. The sample taken for sequencing was axillary lymph node tissue. The clonotype originates from a female donor with breast cancer. Some clones in this sample may be carry-over from other donors' samples. The CDR3 DNA sequence: TGTGCCACCAGCAGAGTTAATGGTGCTGGGGACGAGCAGTACTTC. Amino acid sequence: CATSRVNGAGDEQYF. Full variable domain (rest looked up from reference TRBV15 and TRBJ2-7): DAMVIQNPRYQVTQFGKPVTLSCSQTLNHNVMYWYQQKSSQAPKLLFHYYDKDFNNEADTPDNFQSRRPNTSFCFLDIRSPGLGDTAMYLCATSRVNGAGDEQYFGPGTRLTVT.